The following is a T cell receptor beta chain sequence with its context. What it binds is unknown. Primers included in the PCR were 60 Vbeta and 13 Jbeta primers. Clones were sequenced by immunoSEQ multiplex PCR, and TCRdb holds only the in-frame ones, with some missing. The repertoire includes tens of thousands of clones, approximately 80% of them detected once, and roughly 4.8% sits in the top ten. The data originate from a study of cytomegalovirus exposure and HLA in healthy donors. As for the study in general: Inside one of the first data releases sat some 85 million unique TCRs taken from HLA-typed donors. There were more than 350 genotyped donors. Of these, 81% fell in the genetic ancestry cluster associated with self-reported Caucasian donors. Points from the study as a whole: Specific recognition of CMV antigens was confirmed in vitro for a few chains (all CMV-associated).

This receptor was identified in a man aged 25 to 40 in good health and CMV-seropositive. The sequencing sample was made of PBMCs.

Written as DNA, the CDR3 is TGTGCCAGCAGTGACGGAAAGACTAGCGGGAAGCGGTTCCAGTACTTC. Its protein is CASSDGKTSGKRFQYF. The chain couples TRBV6-4 to TRBJ2-5; 11 bases align to TRBD2. Trimming took 2 bases from V and 10 from J; bases not matched to a gene: 12. There are 16 residues in the CDR3. Germline CDR1 is MRHNA and CDR2 is SNTAGT.